The entry that follows covers one TCR beta chain sequence. The antigen is unknown. TCRdb reprocessed the 5' RACE reads and reports one entry per CDR3 protein, with no DNA. The listing contains some 90,000 distinct CDR3 sequences. The CDR3 sequence is 16 residues long. The germline CDR1 and CDR2 sequences are SGHVS and FNYEAQ. The entry originates in a study of monozygotic twins with inflammatory bowel disease. Points from the study as a whole: A lone strong IBD-associated signal or clonotype found no support.

Sequencing was performed on blood. V and J are TRBV7-6 and TRBJ1-2; TCRdb gives TRBD1 as the D gene, but with no DNA this cannot be confirmed. This receptor was obtained from a human donor with ulcerative colitis or Crohn's disease, or a healthy co-twin of an affected twin (not recorded which). The CDR3 here is CASSHLAHQAAYGYTF.